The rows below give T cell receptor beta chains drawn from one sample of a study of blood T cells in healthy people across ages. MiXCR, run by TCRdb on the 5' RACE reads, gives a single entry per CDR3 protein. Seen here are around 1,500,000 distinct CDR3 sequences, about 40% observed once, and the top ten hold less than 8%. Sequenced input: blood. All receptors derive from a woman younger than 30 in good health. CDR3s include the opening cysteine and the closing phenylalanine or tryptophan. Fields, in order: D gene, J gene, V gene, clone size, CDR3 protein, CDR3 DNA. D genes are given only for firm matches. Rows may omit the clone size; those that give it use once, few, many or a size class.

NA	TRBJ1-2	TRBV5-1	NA	CASSLGSFAYGYTF	TGCGCCAGCAGTTTAGGATCTTTTGCCTATGGCTACACCTTC
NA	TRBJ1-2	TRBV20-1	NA	CSASSTAPNYGFTF	TGCAGTGCTAGCAGCACAGCCCCTAACTATGGCTTCACCTTC
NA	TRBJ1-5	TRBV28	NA	CASSYHPGAVDQPQHF	TGTGCCAGCAGTTATCATCCGGGGGCCGTGGATCAGCCCCAGCATTTT
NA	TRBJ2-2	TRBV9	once	CASSVVQPGLANTGELFF	TGTGCCAGCAGCGTAGTCCAGCCGGGACTCGCGAACACCGGGGAGCTGTTTTTT
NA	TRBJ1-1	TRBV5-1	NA	CASSLAPGGMNTEAFF	TGCGCCAGCAGCTTGGCTCCAGGAGGGATGAACACTGAAGCTTTCTTT
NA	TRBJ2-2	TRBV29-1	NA	CSVGGLFF	TGCAGCGTTGGAGGGCTGTTTTTT
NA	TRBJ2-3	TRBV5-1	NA	CASSTLGLVGPFTDTQYF	TGCGCCAGCTCGACCCTAGGCCTAGTAGGACCTTTCACAGATACGCAGTATTTT
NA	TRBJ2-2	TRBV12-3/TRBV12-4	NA	CASSLEGPVNTEELFF	TGTGCCAGCAGTTTAGAAGGACCGGTGAACACCGAGGAGCTGTTTTTT
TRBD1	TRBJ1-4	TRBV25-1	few	CASSAPGQGGEKLFF	TGTGCCAGCAGTGCTCCGGGACAGGGAGGTGAAAAACTGTTTTTT
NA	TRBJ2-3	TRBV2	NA	CASISRGQKTDTQYF	TGTGCCAGCATATCCCGCGGGCAGAAGACAGATACGCAGTATTTT
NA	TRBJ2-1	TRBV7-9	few	CASRIPGITLENEQFF	TGTGCCAGCAGGATACCGGGCATCACTTTAGAGAATGAGCAGTTCTTC
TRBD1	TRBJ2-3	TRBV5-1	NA	CASSLAGGQATDTQYF	TGCGCCAGCAGCTTGGCCGGGGGACAGGCGACCGATACGCAGTATTTT
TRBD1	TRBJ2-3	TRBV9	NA	CASSVGGTGTGYTDTQYF	TGTGCCAGCAGCGTAGGTGGGACAGGGACAGGGTACACAGATACGCAGTATTTT
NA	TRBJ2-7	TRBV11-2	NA	CASSLVALGSYNEQYF	TGTGCCAGCAGCTTAGTGGCACTGGGCTCCTACAATGAGCAGTACTTC
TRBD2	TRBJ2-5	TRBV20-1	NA	CSAALAGVTGETQYF	TGCAGTGCTGCACTAGCGGGGGTCACGGGAGAGACCCAGTACTTC
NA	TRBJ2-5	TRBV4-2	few	CASSKDPAPETQYF	TGTGCCAGCAGCAAGGACCCTGCCCCCGAGACCCAGTACTTC
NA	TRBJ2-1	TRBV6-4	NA	CASSEKGEDEQFF	TGTGCCAGCAGTGAGAAGGGGGAAGATGAGCAGTTCTTC
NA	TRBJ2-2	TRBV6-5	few	CASRPRQMNTGELFF	TGTGCCAGCAGGCCCAGACAAATGAACACCGGGGAGCTGTTTTTT
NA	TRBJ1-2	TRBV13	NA	CASSSLGTSSYYGYTF	TGTGCCAGCAGCTCCTTGGGGACATCTTCCTACTATGGCTACACCTTC
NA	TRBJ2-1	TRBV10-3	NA	CAISATSLEQFF	TGTGCCATCAGTGCGACTAGTCTTGAGCAGTTCTTC
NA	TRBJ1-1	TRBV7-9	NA	CASSRGGLYTEAFF	TGTGCCAGCAGCCGAGGGGGGCTATACACTGAAGCTTTCTTT
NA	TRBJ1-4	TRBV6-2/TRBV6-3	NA	CASSYSSGYGREKLFF	TGTGCCAGCAGTTATTCGTCGGGTTATGGGCGCGAAAAACTGTTTTTT
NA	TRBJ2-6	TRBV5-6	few	CASSLTGLTGANVLTF	TGTGCCAGCAGCTTGACAGGGCTGACCGGGGCCAACGTCCTGACTTTC
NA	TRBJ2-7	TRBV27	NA	CASSPKERGLGYEQYF	TGTGCCAGCAGTCCGAAGGAGCGAGGGTTGGGCTACGAGCAGTACTTC
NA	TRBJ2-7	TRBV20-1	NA	CSARQDSLEQYF	TGCAGTGCTCGACAGGACAGCCTCGAGCAGTACTTC
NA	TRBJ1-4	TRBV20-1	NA	CSARSRESEKLFF	TGCAGTGCTAGAAGCAGGGAGAGTGAAAAACTGTTTTTT
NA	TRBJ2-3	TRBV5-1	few	CASGGDQDTQYF	TGCGCCAGCGGAGGCGACCAGGATACGCAGTATTTT
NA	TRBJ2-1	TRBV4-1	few	CASSQDPPGSSYNEQFF	TGCGCCAGCAGCCAAGATCCCCCAGGAAGCTCCTACAATGAGCAGTTCTTC
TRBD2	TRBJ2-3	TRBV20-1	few	CSARVGSGGDAQYF	TGCAGTGCTAGAGTTGGGTCGGGGGGGGATGCGCAGTATTTT
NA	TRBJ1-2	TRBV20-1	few	CSAPRGGRGYTF	TGCAGTGCTCCACGAGGGGGGAGAGGCTACACCTTC
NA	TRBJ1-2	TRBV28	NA	CASSPLDSSSGYTF	TGTGCCAGCAGTCCGCTCGACTCATCTAGTGGCTACACCTTC
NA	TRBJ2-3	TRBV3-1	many	CASSQGGRVGDTQYF	TGTGCCAGCAGCCAAGGCGGCAGGGTAGGGGATACGCAGTATTTT
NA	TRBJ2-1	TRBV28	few	CASSLTSRSYNEQFF	TGTGCCAGCAGTCTGACTAGTCGGTCCTACAATGAGCAGTTCTTC
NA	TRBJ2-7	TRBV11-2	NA	CASSLGGGTVYEQYF	TGTGCCAGCAGCTTAGGAGGCGGAACAGTCTACGAGCAGTACTTC
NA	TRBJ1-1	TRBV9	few	CASSVIPSRFGSTEAFF	TGTGCCAGCAGCGTGATCCCTTCTCGATTCGGAAGCACTGAAGCTTTCTTT
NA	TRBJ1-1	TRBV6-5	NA	CASSYSRRGDTEAFF	TGTGCCAGCAGTTACTCTCGGCGAGGGGACACTGAAGCTTTCTTT
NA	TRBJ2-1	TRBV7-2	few	CASTLATTYNEQFF	TGTGCCAGCACCCTAGCGACCACCTACAATGAGCAGTTTTTC
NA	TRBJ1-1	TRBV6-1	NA	CASSERQGRGTEAFF	TGTGCCAGCAGTGAGCGTCAGGGGCGCGGGACTGAAGCTTTCTTT
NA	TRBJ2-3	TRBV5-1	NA	CASSLLTGTHTDTQYF	TGCGCCAGCAGCTTGCTTACCGGGACACACACAGATACGCAGTATTTT
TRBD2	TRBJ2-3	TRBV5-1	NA	CASSLQTSEDTQYF	TGCGCCAGCAGCTTGCAGACTAGCGAAGATACGCAGTATTTT
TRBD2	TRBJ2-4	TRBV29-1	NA	CSVLAGLDLQYF	TGCAGCGTCTTAGCGGGACTAGACCTTCAGTACTTC
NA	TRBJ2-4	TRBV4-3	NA	CASSQEPGNIQYF	TGCGCCAGCAGCCAAGAACCAGGAAACATTCAGTACTTC
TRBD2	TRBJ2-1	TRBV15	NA	CATSRVASGGAYYNEQFF	TGTGCCACCAGCAGAGTGGCTAGCGGGGGGGCCTACTACAATGAGCAGTTCTTC
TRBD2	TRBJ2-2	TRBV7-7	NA	CASSLAPSGGNTGELFF	TGTGCTAGCAGCTTAGCGCCTAGCGGGGGCAACACCGGGGAGCTGTTTTTT
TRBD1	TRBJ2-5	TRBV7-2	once	CASSVIRTGKETQYF	TGTGCCAGCAGCGTTATTCGGACAGGAAAAGAGACCCAGTACTTC
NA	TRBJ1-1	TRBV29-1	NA	CSVPREGGTEAFF	TGCAGCGTCCCCCGGGAGGGTGGCACTGAAGCTTTCTTT
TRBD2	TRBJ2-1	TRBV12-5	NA	CASGPRLASSYNEQFF	TGTGCTAGTGGTCCCAGACTAGCGAGCTCCTACAATGAGCAGTTCTTC
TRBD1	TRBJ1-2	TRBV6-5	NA	CASSYSSGTGGNGYTF	TGTGCCAGCAGTTACTCGAGCGGGACAGGGGGCAATGGCTACACCTTC
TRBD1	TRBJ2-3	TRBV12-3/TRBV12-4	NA	CASSLPRIGGTDTEYF	TGTGCCAGCAGTTTACCACGGATAGGGGGCACAGATACGGAGTATTTT
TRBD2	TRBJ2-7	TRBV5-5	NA	CASSSSGGVPYEQYF	TGTGCCAGCAGCTCCAGCGGGGGGGTTCCCTACGAGCAGTACTTC
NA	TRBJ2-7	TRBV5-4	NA	CASSFKDSRTYEQYF	TGTGCCAGCAGCTTCAAGGACTCGCGGACTTACGAGCAGTACTTC
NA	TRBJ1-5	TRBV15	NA	CATGNGGGIQPQHF	TGTGCCACCGGGAATGGGGGGGGAATCCAGCCCCAGCATTTT
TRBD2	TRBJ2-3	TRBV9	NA	CASSVRTSGLPSTDTQYF	TGTGCCAGCAGCGTCCGGACTAGCGGACTACCTAGCACAGATACGCAGTATTTT
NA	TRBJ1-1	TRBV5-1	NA	CASSLGDWGAEAFF	TGCGCCAGCAGCTTGGGGGACTGGGGCGCTGAAGCTTTCTTT
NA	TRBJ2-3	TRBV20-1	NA	CSVPVYSTDTQYF	TGCAGTGTTCCGGTTTACAGCACAGATACGCAGTATTTT